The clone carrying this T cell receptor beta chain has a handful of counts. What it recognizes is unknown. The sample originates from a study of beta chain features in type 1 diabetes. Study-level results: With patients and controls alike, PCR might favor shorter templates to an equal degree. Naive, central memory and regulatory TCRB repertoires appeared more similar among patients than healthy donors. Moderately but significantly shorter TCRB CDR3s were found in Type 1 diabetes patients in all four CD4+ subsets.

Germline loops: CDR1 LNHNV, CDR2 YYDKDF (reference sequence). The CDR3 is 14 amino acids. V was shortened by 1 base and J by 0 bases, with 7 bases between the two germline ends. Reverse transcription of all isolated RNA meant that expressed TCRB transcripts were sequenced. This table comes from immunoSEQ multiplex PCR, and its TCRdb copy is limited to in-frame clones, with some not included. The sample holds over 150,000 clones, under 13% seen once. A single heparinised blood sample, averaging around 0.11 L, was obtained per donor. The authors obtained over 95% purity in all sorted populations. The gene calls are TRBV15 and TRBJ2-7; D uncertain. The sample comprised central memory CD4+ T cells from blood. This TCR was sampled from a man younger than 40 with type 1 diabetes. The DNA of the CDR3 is TGTGCCACCAGCAGAGCTGTTAACTCCTACGAGCAGTACTTC. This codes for CATSRAVNSYEQYF.